Listed below are T cell receptor beta chains from one sample, sequenced in a study of chemoradiotherapy in HPV16-positive cancers. Method: immunoSEQ multiplex PCR; TCRdb's copy keeps in-frame clones and lacks some. The sample includes more than 10,000 clones, less than 80% of them seen just once. This material was acquired from a patient who underwent chemoradiotherapy. The source is a human donor with HPV-associated anogenital cancer. Each CDR3 is given with its conserved first and last residue. Fields, in order: clone size, V gene, D gene, J gene, CDR3 length, CDR3 DNA, CDR3 protein. A D gene is named only where the DNA matches it firmly. Not every row has a clone size; where given, it reads once, few, many or a size class.

>.|TRBV6-1|.|TRBJ1-5|13
TGTGCCAGCAGTGAAGGGGGCGGTCAGCCCCAGCATTTT
CASSEGGGQPQHF
>once|TRBV15|.|TRBJ2-1|15
TGTGCCACCAGCAGAGATCGTGGGCTAGCCGGGGAGCAGTTCTTC
CATSRDRGLAGEQFF
>.|TRBV5-1|TRBD2|TRBJ2-3|15
TGCGCCAGCAGCGACGGACTAGCGAGGACAGATACGCAGTATTTT
CASSDGLARTDTQYF
>.|TRBV4-3|TRBD1|TRBJ2-5|13
TGCGCCAGCAGCCTTGGACAGGTGGAGACCCAGTACTTC
CASSLGQVETQYF
>.|TRBV12-5|TRBD2|TRBJ2-7|18
TGTGCTAGTGGTATGACCGCCGGGACTAGCGGGAGTTTGTACGAGCAGTACTTC
CASGMTAGTSGSLYEQYF
>.|TRBV15|.|TRBJ1-3|14
TGTGCCACCAGCAGGGAGTACACTGGAAACACCATATATTTT
CATSREYTGNTIYF
>.|TRBV7-2|.|TRBJ2-1|12
TGTGCCAGCAGCTTAAGAAACAATGAGCAGTTCTTC
CASSLRNNEQFF
>.|TRBV5-8|TRBD1|TRBJ2-3|15
TGTGCCAGCAGCTCTAAAGGGGGCCGCACAGATACGCAGTATTTT
CASSSKGGRTDTQYF
>.|TRBV7-9|.|TRBJ1-1|13
TGTGCCAGCAGCCTCCATGCGGACACTGAAGCTTTCTTT
CASSLHADTEAFF
>few|TRBV11-2|.|TRBJ2-7|16
TGTGCCAGCAGCTTAGTATCCGCGGGGTACCCCTACGAGCAGTACTTC
CASSLVSAGYPYEQYF
>.|TRBV2|TRBD2|TRBJ2-1|14
TGTGCCAGCAGAAGGCTAGCGGGGGGAAGTGAGCAGTTCTTC
CASRRLAGGSEQFF
>.|TRBV6-1|TRBD2|TRBJ2-3|15
TGTGCCAGCAGTGAAGTAGCGGGAGCTACAGATACGCAGTATTTT
CASSEVAGATDTQYF
>medium-sized|TRBV4-3|.|TRBJ1-2|11
TGCGCCAGCAGCCAAGGGCGAGGCTACACCTTC
CASSQGRGYTF
>.|TRBV28|TRBD2|TRBJ2-2|14
TGTGCCAGCAGTCGACTAGCGGGAGATCGGGAGCTGTTTTTT
CASSRLAGDRELFF
>.|TRBV28|.|TRBJ1-5|13
TGTGCCAGCAGTACCAGGGGTTTACAGCCCCAGCATTTT
CASSTRGLQPQHF
>.|TRBV6-4|.|TRBJ2-6|14
TGTGCCAGCAGTGAGGGCTCTGGGGCCAACGTCCTGACTTTC
CASSEGSGANVLTF
>.|TRBV11-2|TRBD2|TRBJ2-1|17
TGTGCCAGCAGCTTATTGGGGACTAGCGGGTCGTACAATGAGCAGTTCTTC
CASSLLGTSGSYNEQFF
>.|TRBV7-8|.|TRBJ1-5|15
TGTGCCAGCAGCTCAACATATTATAGCAATCAGCCCCAGCATTTT
CASSSTYYSNQPQHF
>.|TRBV30|.|TRBJ2-3|14
TGTGCCTGGACCGAACCAGGGACGACAGATACGCAGTATTTT
CAWTEPGTTDTQYF
>.|TRBV6-5|.|TRBJ1-2|14
TGTGCCAGCAGTCCATATGCAACGACCTATGGCTACACCTTC
CASSPYATTYGYTF
>few|TRBV9|.|TRBJ2-5|14
TGTGCCAGCAGCGTAGACGCGGGGAAAGAGACCCAGTACTTC
CASSVDAGKETQYF
>.|TRBV5-6|TRBD2|TRBJ2-1|16
TGTGCCAGCAGCTTGGCCGAGCGGGAGTATTACAATGAGCAGTTCTTC
CASSLAEREYYNEQFF
>.|TRBV28|.|TRBJ1-4|16
TGTGCCAGCAGTCCGGCGAGGACTCGGGTGTATGAAAAACTGTTTTTT
CASSPARTRVYEKLFF
>few|TRBV6-1|TRBD1|TRBJ1-2|17
TGTGCCAGCAGTGAAAGGTCAGGGGGATACTTTTTGTATGGCTACACCTTC
CASSERSGGYFLYGYTF
>.|TRBV4-2|TRBD2|TRBJ2-6|16
TGTGCCAGCAGCCCGACTAGCGGCTCTGGGGCCAACGTCCTGACTTTC
CASSPTSGSGANVLTF
>.|TRBV4-1|.|TRBJ1-1|15
TGCGCCAGCAGCCATACGGACAAGGCCGGGACTGAAGCTTTCTTT
CASSHTDKAGTEAFF
>.|TRBV7-9|TRBD2|TRBJ2-5|16
TGTGCCAGCAGCTTAATGGCGGGAGGGAGTCAAGAGACCCAGTACTTC
CASSLMAGGSQETQYF
>.|TRBV28|TRBD1|TRBJ1-1|15
TGTGCCAGCAGTTCTCCCGCAGGGGGCGGTAAGGAAGCTTTCTTT
CASSSPAGGGKEAFF
>.|TRBV7-2|TRBD1|TRBJ2-4|15
TGTGCCAGCAGCTTAATGGGACAGGGGGCAAACATTCAGTACTTC
CASSLMGQGANIQYF
>.|TRBV4-1|.|TRBJ1-5|18
TGCGCCAGCAGCCAAGAGGGTCCGGGGGCGGGGGTGGATCAGCCCCAGCATTTT
CASSQEGPGAGVDQPQHF
>few|TRBV7-6|TRBD2|TRBJ2-2|16
TGTGCCAGCAGCTTGGGCGGGAGTTTATACACCGGGGAGCTGTTTTTT
CASSLGGSLYTGELFF
>.|TRBV6-1|TRBD1|TRBJ1-4|15
TGTGCCAGCAGTGGGGACAGGGAGTATAATGAAAAACTGTTTTTT
CASSGDREYNEKLFF
>.|TRBV11-3|.|TRBJ2-3|15
TGTGCCAGCAGCTTGGGTTCAGGGCGGATAGATACGCAGTATTTT
CASSLGSGRIDTQYF
>.|TRBV28|TRBD1|TRBJ1-2|14
TGTGCCAGCAGTTCATCAGGGGGCGCTTATGGCTACACCTTC
CASSSSGGAYGYTF
>.|TRBV6-1|.|TRBJ1-4|14
TGTGCCAGCGGCCGGGACTATTCTTCGGAAAAACTGTTTTTT
CASGRDYSSEKLFF
>.|TRBV19|TRBD2|TRBJ2-1|12
TGTGCCAGTAGTATCTTAGCGGGAATCCAGTTCTTC
CASSILAGIQFF
>.|TRBV2|TRBD2|TRBJ2-5|13
TGTGCCAGCAGCGGGACTAGCGAGGGAACCCAGTACTTC
CASSGTSEGTQYF
>.|TRBV6-1|TRBD2|TRBJ2-2|15
TGTGCCAGCAGTGAAGCGGGAGGGCCCACCGGGGAGCTGTTTTTT
CASSEAGGPTGELFF
>.|TRBV30|.|TRBJ1-6|13
TGTGCCTGGAGTGCCCAGGGGAATTCACCCCTCCACTTT
CAWSAQGNSPLHF
>.|TRBV6-4|TRBD2|TRBJ2-7|14
TGTGCCAGCAGTGAACGAGGACTAGTTCCTCTCCAGTACTTC
CASSERGLVPLQYF
>few|TRBV7-9|.|TRBJ2-3|16
TGTGCCAGCAGCCCAACGGGGGCGCGAGGCACAGATACGCAGTATTTT
CASSPTGARGTDTQYF
>.|TRBV7-9|TRBD2|TRBJ2-7|15
TGTGCCAGCAGCTTATCGTCCGGGAGGGCAAAAGAGCAGTACTTC
CASSLSSGRAKEQYF
>.|TRBV28|TRBD2|TRBJ2-2|16
TGTGCCAGCAGTCCCCTAGCGGGAGGTTATGCCGGGGAGCTGTTTTTT
CASSPLAGGYAGELFF
>.|TRBV9|TRBD1|TRBJ2-7|15
TGTGCCAGCAGCGTAGGTCCAGGGGGCACCTACGAGCAGTACTTC
CASSVGPGGTYEQYF
>.|TRBV29-1|.|TRBJ1-5|13
TGCAGCGTTGAAGTAGGACACAATCAGCCCCAGCATTTT
CSVEVGHNQPQHF
>.|TRBV9|TRBD2|TRBJ2-1|15
TGTGCCAGCAGCATCGGGACTAGCGGGAGGGATGAGCAGTTCTTC
CASSIGTSGRDEQFF
>.|TRBV6-4|.|TRBJ2-7|9
TGTGCCAGCAAATACGAGCAGTACTTC
CASKYEQYF
>few|TRBV6-5|.|TRBJ2-7|14
TGTGCCAGCAGTTACTCGGTAACCGAAGGGGAGCAGTACTTC
CASSYSVTEGEQYF
>.|TRBV6-4|TRBD2|TRBJ2-3|16
TGTGCCAGCAGTGAAGGAGCGGGAGGGGGCACAGATACGCAGTATTTT
CASSEGAGGGTDTQYF
>.|TRBV5-4|.|TRBJ2-7|14
TGTGCCAGCAGCTTGGAACTCCGGGGCGGGGAGCAGTACTTC
CASSLELRGGEQYF
>few|TRBV27|.|TRBJ1-5|15
TGTGCCAGCCTCGCCACAGTAAATAGCAATCAGCCCCAGCATTTT
CASLATVNSNQPQHF
>.|TRBV7-2|TRBD1|TRBJ1-1|14
TGTGCCAGCAGCATTACAGGGGTTGGCACTGAAGCTTTCTTT
CASSITGVGTEAFF
>.|TRBV19|TRBD2|TRBJ2-7|16
TGTGCCAGTAGTACCTCTTTGACTAGCGGTTCCTACGAGCAGTACTTC
CASSTSLTSGSYEQYF
>.|TRBV7-8|.|TRBJ2-7|14
TGTGCCAGCAGCTTAGGACTAGACGTCTACGAGCAGTACTTC
CASSLGLDVYEQYF
>.|TRBV7-9|.|TRBJ1-3|14
TGTGCCAGCAGCGAGGGTAACCCTGGAAACACCATATATTTT
CASSEGNPGNTIYF
>.|TRBV13|TRBD1|TRBJ2-3|14
TGTGCCAGCGTTTCCGGGACAGACACAGATACGCAGTATTTT
CASVSGTDTDTQYF
>.|TRBV6-1|TRBD1|TRBJ2-7|14
TGTGCCAGCAGCGACGGGACAGACTACTACGAGCAGTACTTC
CASSDGTDYYEQYF
>.|TRBV7-3|TRBD1|TRBJ1-2|15
TGTGCCAGCAGCCCTGGTGGGACAGGGTGGTCTGGCTACACCTTC
CASSPGGTGWSGYTF
>.|TRBV29-1|TRBD1|TRBJ1-1|13
TGCAGCGTTGCCTGGACAGGGGAGGCTGAAGCTTTCTTT
CSVAWTGEAEAFF
>.|TRBV30|.|TRBJ2-7|13
TGTGCCTGGAGTGTCGGGGTGACCTACGAGCAGTACTTC
CAWSVGVTYEQYF